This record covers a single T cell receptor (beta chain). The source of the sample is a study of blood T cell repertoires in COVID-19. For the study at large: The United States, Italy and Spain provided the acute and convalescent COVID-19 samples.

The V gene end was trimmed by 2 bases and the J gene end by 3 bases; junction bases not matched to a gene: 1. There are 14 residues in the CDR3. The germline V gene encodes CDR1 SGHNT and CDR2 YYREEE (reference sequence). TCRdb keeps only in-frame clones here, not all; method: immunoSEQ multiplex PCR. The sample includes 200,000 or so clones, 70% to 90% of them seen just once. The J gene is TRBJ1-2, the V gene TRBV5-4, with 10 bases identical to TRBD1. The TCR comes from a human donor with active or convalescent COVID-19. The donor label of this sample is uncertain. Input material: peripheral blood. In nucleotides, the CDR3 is TGTGCCAGCAGCTTTGGACAGGGGGACTATGGCTACACCTTC. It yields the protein CASSFGQGDYGYTF.